The next 8 T cell receptor beta chains were all read from a single sample in a study of identical twins. A single record per CDR3 protein comes from TCRdb applying MiXCR to the 5' RACE reads. The sample lists about 450,000 distinct CDR3 sequences, approximately 17% occurring once. Specimen: naive T cells sorted from blood. All receptors come from a man over 45 in good health.

This clonotype showed up just a few times. The chain couples TRBV7-6 to TRBJ2-2, with D perhaps being TRBD1 or TRBD2 (5 bases each). V lost 0 bases and J 5 bases, leaving 16 bases between the germline ends. The CDR3 totals 17 residues. Per the germline V gene, CDR1 is SGHVS and CDR2 is FNYEAQ. The CDR3 DNA follows: TGTGCCAGCAGCTTAGCGCTGAGGGGCAGGGCAACCGGGGAGCTGTTTTTT. Its protein product is CASSLALRGRATGELFF.

CDR3 sequence reads: CASSSEDRVGTGEQYF. The CDR3 nucleotides are TGTGCCAGCAGCTCCGAGGACAGGGTGGGGACCGGCGAGCAGTACTTC. V usage is TRBV5-5 and J usage is TRBJ2-7; 8 bases line up with TRBD1. The V segment lost 3 bases and the J segment 6 bases; nucleotides outside the gene matches: 14. Germline CDR1 and CDR2: SGHKS and YYEKEE (reference sequence). This CDR3 is 16 amino acids long.

The chain employs TRBV5-5 and TRBJ2-1, with 8 positions matching TRBD2. Germline values: CDR1 SGHKS, CDR2 YYEKEE (reference sequence). The CDR3 has 12 residues. V shed 3 bases and J 14 bases; nucleotides not matched to a gene: 7. CDR3 nucleotides: TGTGCCAGCAGCTATACAGAGACTAGCGAGTTCTTC. Translating gives CASSYTETSEFF.

At least ten counts were recorded for this clonotype. The chain employs TRBV7-8 and TRBJ2-3; D is ambiguous. V was trimmed by 5 bases and J by 2 bases, leaving 5 bases between them. The CDR3 runs to 12 residues. The germline gives CDR1 SGHVS, CDR2 FQNEAQ. In DNA, the CDR3 is TGTGCCAGCAGCCCATTCACAGATACGCAGTATTTT. Translation: CASSPFTDTQYF. The full variable domain, with the rest looked up from reference TRBV7-8 and TRBJ2-3, is GAGVSQSPRYKVAKRGQDVALRCDPISGHVSLFWYQQALGQGPEFLTYFQNEAQLDKSGLPSDRFFAERPEGSVSTLKIQRTQQEDSAVYLCASSPFTDTQYFGPGTRLTVL.

This clonotype has ten or more counts. DNA for the CDR3: TGTGCCACCAGTGATTCGAGGAAGGGCCAAGAGACCCAGTACTTC. Amino acid sequence: CATSDSRKGQETQYF. J is TRBJ2-5 and V is TRBV24-1; D is unclear. This CDR3 has 15 amino acids. Germline V gene sequence: CDR1 KGHDR, CDR2 SFDVKD. With 2 bases removed from V and 1 base from J, the gap between germline ends came to 10 bases.

This clonotype was picked up a small number of times. This CDR3 reads CASSDLAGGITGELFF. As DNA, the CDR3 is TGTGCCAGCAGTGATCTAGCGGGAGGCATCACCGGGGAGCTGTTTTTT. The chain uses TRBV27 and TRBJ2-2; TRBD2 matches 11 bases. Unmatched junction bases numbered 6, after V lost 5 bases and J lost 4 bases. The CDR3 has 16 amino acids. Germline assignment: CDR1 MNHEY and CDR2 SMNVEV (reference sequence).

This clonotype was picked up many times. This rearrangement joins TRBV11-2 to TRBJ2-1, with 11 positions matching TRBD2. V dropped 5 bases and J dropped 5; count of bases not matched to a gene: 14. The germline V gene encodes CDR1 SGHAT and CDR2 FQNNGV. The CDR3 runs to 18 residues. The CDR3, as DNA: TGTGCCAGCAGCAGCAGGGTAACACTAGCGGGGGCTAACAATGAGCAGTTCTTC. This sequence encodes CASSSRVTLAGANNEQFF.

Many counts were recorded for this clonotype. The genes are TRBV28 and TRBJ1-2; no firm D call. The germline V and J ends were trimmed by 2 bases and 0 bases, with 7 bases remaining between them. Germline lookup yields CDR1 MDHEN and CDR2 SYDVKM. There are 14 residues in the CDR3. This CDR3 is CASSLTGANYGYTF. CDR3 in DNA: TGTGCCAGCAGTTTAACCGGCGCTAACTATGGCTACACCTTC.